The 16 T cell receptor beta chains in this list originate from one sample, sequenced in a study of neurological immune-mediated disorders (dated by TCRdb to the late 2010s). The library was built by means of 5' RACE. The reads were generated on an Illumina HiSeq 2500. TCRdb reran the public reads through fastp at Q25 and MiXCR, keeping productive beta chains. Every entry covers one CDR3 protein and lists the most common genes and DNA from its rows. The sample table contains about 59,000 distinct CDR3 sequences; only one count was recorded for about 13% of them. The ten largest clones represent about 10% of the sample. The sequenced sample was PBMCs. The receptors shown here come from a woman aged 55-75 years with HTLV-1-associated myelopathy (HAM/TSP).

This clonotype was counted ten times or more. V is TRBV12-3 or TRBV12-4 and J is TRBJ2-1, with a tentative D call TRBD1 (5 bases). The CDR3 totals 16 residues. V was cut by 2 bases and J by 5 bases, with 16 bases left in between. CDR3 amino acids: CASSLRVLTAHNEQFF. CDR3 in DNA: TGTGCCAGCAGTTTAAGAGTCCTGACAGCACACAATGAGCAGTTCTTC.

This clonotype was seen at least ten times. The gene calls are TRBV25-1 and TRBJ2-6; D unclear. The CDR3 has 16 residues. V shed 4 bases and J shed 2 bases, with 12 bases lying between them. Per the germline V gene, CDR1 is MGHDK and CDR2 is SYGVNS. This CDR3 is CASSGVARTGANVLTF. DNA of the CDR3: TGTGCCAGCAGTGGGGTGGCGAGGACTGGGGCCAACGTCCTGACTTTC. Using reference TRBV25-1 and TRBJ2-6 for the parts outside the CDR3, the full variable domain is EADIYQTPRYLVIGTGKKITLECSQTMGHDKMYWYQQDPGMELHLIHYSYGVNSTEKGDLSSESTVSRIRTEHFPLTLESARPSHTSQYLCASSGVARTGANVLTFGAGSRLTVL.

By share, this clonotype ranks as medium-sized (0.01 to 0.1%). V and J are TRBV5-5 and TRBJ2-1; TRBD2 is a possible D gene (5 bases). Trimming removed 1 base at V and 9 bases at J, with 14 bases between. Germline CDR1 is SGHKS and CDR2 is YYEKEE (reference sequence). The CDR3 is 14 residues long. CDR3: CASSLTSVEVEQFF. For the CDR3, the DNA is TGTGCCAGCAGCTTGACTTCAGTGGAGGTTGAGCAGTTCTTC.

This clonotype was seen many times. The V call is TRBV6-5, the J call TRBJ2-2; D perhaps matches TRBD1 (6 bases). This CDR3 has 16 amino acids. Per the germline V gene, CDR1 is MNHEY and CDR2 is SVGAGI. The ends were cut back, 0 bases at V and 7 bases at J, with 15 bases in the middle. The CDR3 DNA sequence: TGTGCCAGCAGTTACTCGTTGGCTAGAGGGGGCGGGGAGCTGTTTTTT. It is translated as CASSYSLARGGGELFF.

This clonotype has a count of ten or more. This sequence joins TRBV7-2 and TRBJ2-7; D is ambiguous. The V gene lost 0 bases and the J gene lost 9 bases, with 9 bases spanning the gap. CDR1 and CDR2 from the germline V gene are SGHTA and FQGNSA. CDR3 length: 12 residues. CDR3 nucleotides: TGTGCCAGCAGCTTAGCGGGGAAATGGCAGTACTTC. It translates to CASSLAGKWQYF.

This clonotype was picked up many times. V usage is TRBV4-1 and J usage is TRBJ2-7; D is uncertain. V lost 4 bases and J lost 1, with 17 bases in between. The CDR3 loop spans 16 amino acids. CDR1 is MGHRA and CDR2 is YSYEKL in the germline V gene. Here the CDR3 reads CASSLRPTQTSYEQYF. CDR3 coding DNA: TGCGCCAGCAGCCTAAGACCCACACAAACATCCTACGAGCAGTACTTC.

The table lists this clonotype with many counts. The V call is TRBV10-2, the J call TRBJ2-7; D may correspond to TRBD1 or TRBD2 (6 bases each). The CDR3 length is 14 residues. CDR1 is WSHSY, CDR2 SAAADI, per germline. V dropped 2 bases and J dropped 9 bases, with 17 bases sitting between them. DNA of the CDR3: TGCGCCAGCAGTGAGACAGGGACCCACGGGGGGCAGTACTTC. Amino acids: CASSETGTHGGQYF.

This chain connects TRBV20-1 to TRBJ2-7, with 7 bases aligning to TRBD1. Germline values: CDR1 DFQATT, CDR2 SNEGSKA (reference sequence). J was trimmed by 5 bases and V by 3 bases; bases with no gene match: 16. The CDR3 sequence is 16 residues long. The DNA for the CDR3 is TGCAGTGCTAGGCCTGGGGGCCGGACAGGTCGGAACGAGCAGTACTTC. The encoded protein is CSARPGGRTGRNEQYF.

This clonotype was recorded many times. The chain carries TRBV7-2 and TRBJ1-6; D is possibly TRBD1 (6 bases). Trimming cost V 8 bases and J 8 bases, with 16 bases left between them. The CDR3 has 14 amino acids. Germline loops: CDR1 SGHTA, CDR2 FQGNSA. This CDR3 is CASSLREGDSPLHF. In DNA form, the CDR3 reads TGTGCCAGCTCTCTTCGAGAGGGGGATTCACCCCTCCACTTT.

This clonotype was recorded only once. The rearrangement uses TRBV2 and TRBJ2-3; TRBD1 agrees at 7 bases. The CDR3 totals 16 residues. Trimming took 4 bases from V and 1 from J; bases not matched to a gene: 8. From germline, CDR1 is SNHLY and CDR2 FYNNEI. Written as DNA, the CDR3 is TGTGCCAGCAGTGCGATAACAGGGGCCGGCACAGATACGCAGTATTTT. Translation gives CASSAITGAGTDTQYF.

This clonotype was recorded many times. This chain uses TRBV5-1 with TRBJ2-1, with a tentative D call TRBD1 (6 bases). The CDR3 runs 15 residues. Germline CDR1 SGHRS, CDR2 YFSETQ. Deletions cut 4 bases from V and 5 bases from J, with 16 bases between. CDR3 region: CASSKTGSDNNEQFF. The CDR3, as DNA: TGCGCCAGCAGCAAAACAGGGTCTGACAACAATGAGCAGTTCTTC.

This clonotype was observed many times. The chain carries TRBV7-8 and TRBJ2-7, with D hard to call. The CDR3 runs to 11 residues. With 4 bases removed from V and 5 bases from J, the gap between germline ends came to 6 bases. The germline V gene has CDR1 SGHVS and CDR2 FQNEAQ. Written as DNA, the CDR3 is TGTGCCAGCAGCTCTGATAACGAGCAGTACTTC. This translates into CASSSDNEQYF.

The rearrangement links TRBV27 to TRBJ2-5; 8 bases align to TRBD1. Germline assignment: CDR1 MNHEY and CDR2 SMNVEV (reference sequence). V was pared by 5 bases and J by 3 bases, with 14 bases of the junction left unmatched. The CDR3 has 17 amino acids. The DNA for the CDR3 is TGTGCCAGCAGTCCCGGACAGGGCCGTAGCAATGAAGAGACCCAGTACTTC. This encodes CASSPGQGRSNEETQYF.

This clonotype was observed many times. The genes are TRBV6-5 and TRBJ1-1; no definite D call. This CDR3 has 13 residues. The ends were cut back, 5 bases at V and 3 bases at J, with 10 bases in the middle. Per germline, CDR1 MNHEY and CDR2 SVGAGI. CDR3 DNA: TGTGCCAGCAGTGTGAGAGGGTACACTGAAGCTTTCTTT. Its translation is CASSVRGYTEAFF.

This clonotype was seen many times. The chain recombines TRBV5-1 with TRBJ2-7; D is uncertain. V shed 0 bases and J shed 3 bases, with 7 bases lying between them. This CDR3 region has 13 residues. The V gene's germline CDR1 is SGHRS and CDR2 YFSETQ. In DNA form, the CDR3 reads TGCGCCAGCAGCTTGGAGTCCAACTACGAGCAGTACTTC. Protein: CASSLESNYEQYF.

This clonotype showed up many times. The genes are TRBV20-1 and TRBJ2-2; D possibly corresponds to TRBD2 (5 bases). Trimming removed 3 bases at V and 6 bases at J, with 20 bases between. This CDR3 has 16 amino acids. The germline V gene has CDR1 DFQATT and CDR2 SNEGSKA (reference sequence). The CDR3: CSASREAPREPGELFF. CDR3 sequence (DNA): TGCAGTGCTAGCCGAGAAGCGCCCCGGGAACCCGGGGAGCTGTTTTTT.